This TCR beta chain derives from a study of blood T cell repertoires in COVID-19. The table came from immunoSEQ multiplex PCR; TCRdb's copy has only in-frame clones and leaves some out. The sample includes 180,000 or so clones, roughly 86% of them seen just once. In germline, CDR1 is KGHSH, CDR2 LQKENI. V trimming: 6 bases; J trimming: 0 bases; junction bases outside the gene matches: 6. This CDR3 spans 16 amino acids. V gene TRBV18 combines with J gene TRBJ2-3; 10 bases map to TRBD2. The origin of this receptor is a man in his late teens or twenties with acute or convalescent COVID-19. The sample consisted of peripheral blood. CDR3 nucleotides: TGTGCCAGCTCCCTAGTTAGCGGGGGGAGCACAGATACGCAGTATTTT. This codes for CASSLVSGGSTDTQYF. The full variable domain, completed using reference TRBV18 and TRBJ2-3, is NAGVMQNPRHLVRRRGQEARLRCSPMKGHSHVYWYRQLPEEGLKFMVYLQKENIIDESGMPKERFSAEFPKEGPSILRIQQVVRGDSAAYFCASSLVSGGSTDTQYFGPGTRLTVL.